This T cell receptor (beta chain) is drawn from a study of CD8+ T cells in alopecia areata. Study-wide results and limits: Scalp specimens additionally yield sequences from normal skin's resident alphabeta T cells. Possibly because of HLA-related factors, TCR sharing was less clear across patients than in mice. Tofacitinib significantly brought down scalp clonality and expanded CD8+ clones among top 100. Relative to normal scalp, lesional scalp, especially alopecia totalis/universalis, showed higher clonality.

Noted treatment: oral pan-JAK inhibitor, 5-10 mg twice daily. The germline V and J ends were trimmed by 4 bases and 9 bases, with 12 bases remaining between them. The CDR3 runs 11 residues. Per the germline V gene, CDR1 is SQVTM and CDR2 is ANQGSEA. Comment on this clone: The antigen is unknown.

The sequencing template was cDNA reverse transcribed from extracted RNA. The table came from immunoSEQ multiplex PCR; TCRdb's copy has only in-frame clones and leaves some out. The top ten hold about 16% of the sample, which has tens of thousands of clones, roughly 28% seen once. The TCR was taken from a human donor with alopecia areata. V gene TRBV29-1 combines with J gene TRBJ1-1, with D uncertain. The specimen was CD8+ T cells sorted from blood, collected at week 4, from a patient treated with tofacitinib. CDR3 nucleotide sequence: TGCAGCGTTGGGTTGGCACTACAAGCTTTCTTT. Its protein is CSVGLALQAFF. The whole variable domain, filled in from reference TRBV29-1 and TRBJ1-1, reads SAVISQKPSRDICQRGTSLTIQCQVDSQVTMMFWYRQQPGQSLTLIATANQGSEATYESGFVIDKFPISRPNLTFSTLTVSNMSPEDSSIYLCSVGLALQAFFGQGTRLTVV.